This T cell receptor (beta chain) was found in a study of Ad26.COV2.S vaccination and SARS-CoV-2 variants. This clone showed up just a few times. The CDR3 extends over 15 amino acids. Germline CDR1 is LGHNA and CDR2 is YSLEER. Trimming removed 3 bases from V and 2 bases from J; junction bases left unmatched: 4. This sample's treatment: around 19 received Ad26.COV2.S at low or high dose, single or two shots; about five received placebo; per-sample allocation not given. Day 63 after the first injection of vaccine or placebo was the sampling time. Measured with immunoSEQ multiplex PCR; TCRdb has only the in-frame clones, and not every one. The sample shows some 320,000 clones, around 84% of them seen only once.

The origin of this receptor is a person aged 18-65 years who received the Ad26.COV2.S COVID-19 vaccine or a placebo. The rearrangement links TRBV4-3 to TRBJ2-7, with 10 bases that match TRBD1. Specimen: peripheral blood, collected in a trial of Ad26.COV2.S vaccine versus placebo. The CDR3 nucleotides read TGCGCCAGCAGCCACGGACAGGGGGAAACCTACGAGCAGTACTTC. Translation gives CASSHGQGETYEQYF.